A selection of T cell receptor beta chains follows, all from one sample in a study of blood T cell repertoires in COVID-19. Assay: immunoSEQ multiplex PCR; the TCRdb copy retains only in-frame clones and omits some. Of 150,000 to 200,000 clones listed, about 80% are singletons. Material for sequencing was peripheral blood. These receptors were taken from a man aged 55 to 70 with acute or convalescent COVID-19. Both conserved end residues are part of each CDR3. The order of the fields is D gene, V gene, J gene, CDR3 protein. A D gene is named only where the DNA matches it firmly.

TRBD1	TRBV10-1	TRBJ2-3	CASSESYNRDRGRTDTQYF
TRBD1	TRBV4-3	TRBJ2-7	CASSLGTGGVTYEQYF
TRBD1	TRBV2	TRBJ1-5	CASRGQGWGQPQHF
-	TRBV23-1	TRBJ2-5	CASSQGLFQETQYF
TRBD2	TRBV3-1/TRBV3-2	TRBJ2-1	CASSQDVGLAGVAQFF
TRBD1	TRBV6-5	TRBJ1-5	CASSYTGTGTQPQHF
TRBD1	TRBV28	TRBJ1-6	CASSGSTGKGSPLHF
-	TRBV4-2	TRBJ2-7	CASSQDLRHQTYEQYF
TRBD1	TRBV27	TRBJ1-4	CASRPGGTGNEKLFF
TRBD2	TRBV9	TRBJ2-3	CASEGGEADTQYF
-	TRBV5-1	TRBJ1-3	CASSYDTGNTIYF
-	TRBV4-1	TRBJ1-5	CASSQGRLNPNQPQHF
-	TRBV19	TRBJ2-3	CASRFLGGKGSTQYF
TRBD1	TRBV3-1/TRBV3-2	TRBJ2-2	CASSRSGQGNTGELFF
-	TRBV24-1	TRBJ1-2	CATSDSGGPNYGYTF
TRBD1	TRBV28	TRBJ2-2	CASSPRDRDSGELFF
-	TRBV30	TRBJ1-6	CAWSLYEDSPLHF
TRBD1	TRBV5-6	TRBJ1-2	CASTETGLNLAGYTF
TRBD2	TRBV5-4	TRBJ2-1	CASSLRGLADNEQFF
TRBD1	TRBV19	TRBJ2-1	CASSFKGGNNEQFF
TRBD1	TRBV3-1/TRBV3-2	TRBJ1-5	CASSPTGKGNQPQHF
-	TRBV29-1	TRBJ1-3	CSVAGFTGNTIYF
TRBD2	TRBV9	TRBJ2-1	CASSVAASGGARNEQFF
-	TRBV18	TRBJ1-2	CASSPTANYGYTF
-	TRBV7-8	TRBJ1-2	CASSLATGEHYGYTF
-	TRBV7-9	TRBJ1-1	CASSLALGGLGTEAFF
-	TRBV30	TRBJ2-7	CAWSEQYEQYF
TRBD1	TRBV7-2	TRBJ1-1	CASSIDRALGTEAFF
TRBD1	TRBV4-3	TRBJ1-1	CASSPGQGIMNTEAFF
-	TRBV30	TRBJ1-2	CALLPQGISGYTF
-	TRBV7-6	TRBJ2-3	CASSLEAGASSTDTQYF
-	TRBV11-2	TRBJ1-4	CASSLNQGPEKLFF
-	TRBV7-2	TRBJ1-2	CASSFPPGVNYGYTF
TRBD2	TRBV6-2/TRBV6-3	TRBJ2-1	CASSYLTSGGAVDEQFF
TRBD1	TRBV3-1/TRBV3-2	TRBJ1-1	CASSPGGQGGTEAFF
-	TRBV24-1	TRBJ2-3	CATSKSGMSASSTDTQYF
-	TRBV27	TRBJ1-1	CASSLGGNTEAFF
TRBD1	TRBV7-3	TRBJ2-2	CASRSTGETGELFF
TRBD2	TRBV5-4	TRBJ2-3	CASSLGASGGYTDTQYF
-	TRBV30	TRBJ2-7	CAWSRGNYEQYF